A single sample is the source of the 14 T cell receptor beta chains below, sequenced in a study of blood T cell repertoires in COVID-19. Sequencing was performed with immunoSEQ multiplex PCR; in TCRdb, only in-frame clones are kept and a portion is missing. In the table there are fewer than 200,000 clones, 88% of which are singletons. Sequencing was performed on peripheral blood. The receptors stem from a man in his forties or fifties who had recovered from COVID-19.

The chain links TRBV6-4 to TRBJ2-5; D not resolved. Germline CDR1 and CDR2: MRHNA and SNTAGT. The CDR3 loop spans 17 amino acids. Trimming removed 2 bases from V and 1 base from J, with 17 bases in between. CDR3 amino acids: CASSDNLVMAVQETQYF. The CDR3 DNA reads TGTGCCAGCAGTGACAATCTTGTTATGGCAGTCCAAGAGACCCAGTACTTC.

This chain joins TRBV28 and TRBJ2-7; TRBD1 matches 7 bases. This CDR3 region has 16 residues. The germline V gene encodes CDR1 MDHEN and CDR2 SYDVKM. V lost 0 bases and J lost 0; bases outside the gene matches: 5. The CDR3 nucleotides are TGTGCCAGCAGTTTATGGATTCCAGGGGGCTCCTACGAGCAGTACTTC. Amino acids: CASSLWIPGGSYEQYF.

The chain joins TRBV25-1 to TRBJ2-2; 10 nucleotides align to TRBD1. V trimming: 8 bases; J trimming: 5 bases; junction bases outside the gene matches: 11. Germline V CDR1 and CDR2: MGHDK, SYGVNS. The length of the CDR3 is 16 residues. The CDR3: CASSHSDRGRTGELFF. DNA for the CDR3: TGTGCCAGCTCACATTCGGACAGGGGGAGGACCGGGGAGCTGTTTTTT.

This sequence joins TRBV4-3 and TRBJ1-5; D not certain. Per germline, CDR1 LGHNA and CDR2 YSLEER. This CDR3 has 16 residues. V was pared by 0 bases and J by 2 bases, with 11 bases between. The CDR3 DNA reads as TGCGCCAGCAGCCAAGAATCAGGAGGAGGCAATCAGCCCCAGCATTTT. Residues: CASSQESGGGNQPQHF.

The CDR3 loop is CASSYPGVEQFF. For the CDR3, the DNA is TGTGCCAGCAGTTACCCGGGGGTTGAGCAGTTCTTC. The chain has TRBV6-2 or TRBV6-3 and TRBJ2-1; D perhaps matches TRBD2 (6 bases). The CDR3 spans 12 residues. Trimming cost V 2 bases and J 9 bases, with 8 bases left between them. Per germline, CDR1 MNHEY and CDR2 SVGEGT.

The gene calls are TRBV4-3 and TRBJ2-2, with 14 bases aligning to TRBD2. The CDR3 spans 18 residues. From germline, CDR1 is LGHNA and CDR2 YSLEER. The V and J ends lost 6 bases and 0 bases, in that order; junction bases with no gene match: 6. The CDR3, as DNA: TGCGCCAGCAGGCCCCGACTAGCGGGGGGGACGAACACCGGGGAGCTGTTTTTT. This encodes CASRPRLAGGTNTGELFF.

The chain links TRBV6-5 to TRBJ2-5; D might be TRBD2 (5 bases). V gave up 2 bases and J gave up 4 bases, with 14 bases separating them. The germline V gene encodes CDR1 MNHEY and CDR2 SVGAGI. The CDR3 runs 15 residues. The CDR3 DNA sequence: TGTGCCAGCAGTTACGATCACGGACTTGGAGAGACCCAGTACTTC. Translating gives CASSYDHGLGETQYF.

The genes are TRBV7-2 and TRBJ2-5; D unclear. CDR1 SGHTA and CDR2 FQGNSA come from the germline V gene. Trimming shortened V by 6 bases and J by 4 bases, and 6 bases separated the two germline ends. This CDR3 comprises 11 residues. The CDR3, as DNA: TGTGCCAGCAGTCCTCTAGAGACCCAGTACTTC. Protein: CASSPLETQYF.

V is TRBV5-5 and J is TRBJ2-3; TRBD1 might be the D (5 bases). V was shortened by 0 bases and J by 0 bases, with 8 bases between the two germline ends. This CDR3 contains 15 residues. CDR1 is SGHKS, CDR2 YYEKEE, per germline (reference sequence). The CDR3 bases are TGTGCCAGCAGCTTGGGCGGACAAAGCACAGATACGCAGTATTTT. It codes for CASSLGGQSTDTQYF.

This clone was counted a single time. The chain has TRBV3-1 (or the pseudogene TRBV3-2) and TRBJ2-4; D call uncertain. Germline CDR1 and CDR2: LGHDT and YNNKEL (reference sequence). CDR3 length equals 15 residues. Trimming took off 4 bases at V and 1 base at J, with 11 bases between the two ends. CDR3 sequence (DNA): TGTGCCAGCAGCCCAACCTTTCAGGCCAAAAACATTCAGTACTTC. Its translation is CASSPTFQAKNIQYF.

The genes are TRBV4-1 and TRBJ2-5; 7 nucleotides line up with TRBD1. Per the germline V gene, CDR1 is MGHRA and CDR2 is YSYEKL. With V trimmed by 3 bases and J by 6 bases, 7 bases remained unmatched. The CDR3 contains 14 residues. DNA of the CDR3: TGCGCCAGCAGCCACGTCCAGGGGGAAAAGACCCAGTACTTC. Residues: CASSHVQGEKTQYF.

In its sample, this clone was seen once. The rearrangement joins TRBV18 to TRBJ1-1, with D maybe TRBD1 (6 bases). Germline CDR1 is KGHSH and CDR2 is LQKENI. The V end was cut by 2 bases, the J end by 2 bases, with 15 bases between. This CDR3 comprises 16 residues. In DNA, the CDR3 is TGTGCCAGCTCACCATGGTCAGGGGCCGGTAACACTGAAGCTTTCTTT. Encoded protein: CASSPWSGAGNTEAFF.

This chain connects TRBV14 to TRBJ1-6, with D perhaps matching TRBD1 (6 bases). The CDR3 consists of 15 residues. In germline, CDR1 is SGHDN, CDR2 FVKESK. Trimming left V 1 base short and J 7 bases short, with 11 bases between. The CDR3 bases are TGTGCCAGCAGCCAAGTGGGCAGGGGAAATTCACCCCTCCACTTT. The encoded protein is CASSQVGRGNSPLHF. Supplemented by reference TRBV14 and TRBJ1-6, the full variable domain reads EAGVTQFPSHSVIEKGQTVTLRCDPISGHDNLYWYRRVMGKEIKFLLHFVKESKQDESGMPNNRFLAERTGGTYSTLKVQPAELEDSGVYFCASSQVGRGNSPLHFGNGTRLTVT.

This chain connects TRBV7-3 to TRBJ2-7, with 11 bases lining up with TRBD2. With 2 bases clipped from V and 7 bases from J, the junction kept 4 bases outside the gene matches. Germline V gene sequence: CDR1 SGHTA, CDR2 FQGTGA. This CDR3 contains 14 residues. For the CDR3, the DNA is TGTGCCAGCAGCTTACTAGCGGGGGGAGGTGAGCAGTACTTC. Translating gives CASSLLAGGGEQYF.